This TCR beta chain was recorded in a study of CD8 T cells in ankylosing spondylitis (dated by TCRdb to 2015 to 2018). In the study overall: To find TCR variants linked to disease, the study profiled T cell receptor beta repertoires in ankylosing spondylitis patients and healthy donors. The whole study cohort included about a hundred healthy donors and 25 or so ankylosing spondylitis patients. Samples of peripheral blood were taken, and for ankylosing spondylitis patients, synovial fluid was collected as well.

General findings and caveats noted by the study authors: A TCR beta motif made up of eight or nine highly homologous amino acid variants appeared to be characteristic of blood from ankylosing spondylitis patients. The disease-linked clones were reported as significantly enriched in matched synovial fluid samples from ankylosing spondylitis patients. Some of the motif variants had been reported before in the synovial fluid and blood of reactive arthritis patients, a finding that suggests common disease-initiation mechanisms. In peripheral blood, the disease-linked clones were found at relatively low frequencies and had a CD8+ phenotype.

CDR1 SGHTA and CDR2 FQGNSA are derived from the germline V gene. From its cysteine to its phenylalanine, the CDR3 spans 13 amino acids. Only the CDR3 portion is preserved as DNA: 39 bases, with reading frame beginning at the first base. Compared with germline, V lacks 5 bases and J lacks 4 bases; bases without a gene match: 1. Ten or more counts support this clonotype. It has no known antigen specificity. Base qualities are not at hand, and no much larger clone is one base apart. The sequencer listed for this sample is Illumina HiSeq 2500. Quantitative 5'-RACE with molecular barcodes was used to prepare TCR beta libraries. Under the source paper's analysis protocol: To identify disease-linked TCR variants, a new computational method was used, one built on a probabilistic model of VDJ rearrangement. TCRdb itself trimmed the public reads at Q25 with fastp, ran MiXCR and retained productive beta chains. CDR3 protein sequences are deduplicated, and each keeps its most common genes and DNA. These V and J calls derive from TCRdb rather than the authors' analysis. The sample includes around 300,000 distinct CDR3 sequences, with 11% observed a single time. Of the sample, 9.1% falls within the top ten clones.

Sequencing input: blood, either unsorted or a sorted T cell fraction (not recorded which). The receptor chain draws on TRBV7-2 and TRBJ2-3, and 9 bases in between align with TRBD1. The clonotype was recovered from a female donor with ankylosing spondylitis or in good health (not recorded which). The DNA sequence is TGTGCCAGCAGCGGACAGGGGTCAGATACGCAGTATTTT. Its protein reads: CASSGQGSDTQYF.